This T cell receptor beta chain was profiled in a study of T cells in Graves' hyperthyroidism and ophthalmopathy (dated by TCRdb to between 2019 and 2020). About the investigation overall: Peripheral blood was collected at initial diagnosis, before any treatment. The study also compared thyroid tissue and blood T-cell repertoires from a handful of Graves' hyperthyroidism patients. After sampling, hyperthyroidism patients received methimazole starting at 30 mg daily, and ophthalmopathy patients received high-dose intravenous methylprednisolone. For training and testing, the roughly 93 patients in the discovery cohort were randomly divided in a 7:3 ratio. To identify distinguishing TCR V-J signatures, a discovery cohort of around 100 patients was used, comprising fewer than 45 with Graves' ophthalmopathy and approximately 57 with stable Graves' hyperthyroidism. The paper describes TCR Vbeta CDR3 sequencing of about 140 peripheral blood samples, made up of 43 ophthalmopathy patients, around 78 hyperthyroidism patients and roughly 17 progressor patients. An independent validation cohort of around 19 hyperthyroidism patients and over 15 patients who later progressed to ophthalmopathy tested prospective prediction of ophthalmopathy. Study-wide conclusions, independent of this receptor: During validation, the model predicted progression to ophthalmopathy a median of around six months ahead of onset, with roughly 65% sensitivity and less than 85% specificity. A model built on a 13 V-J signature distinguished ophthalmopathy from stable hyperthyroidism, reaching about 88% sensitivity and about 81% specificity in cross-validation and 80%/75% in testing. Most expanded thyroid clonotypes (frequency above 0.001) were also detected in blood, a finding suggesting that blood repertoires may reflect thyroid immune responses. No statistical method was used to fix the sample size in advance, and group allocation was not hidden from the investigators.

The TCR beta CDR3 regions were amplified from RNA transcripts. A first-round RT-PCR of the TCR CDR3 used the HTBI primer set with the Qiagen OneStep RT-PCR kit. A second multiplex PCR round built the libraries, followed by size selection and purification. Libraries were sequenced paired-end with 100 bp reads on an Illumina HiSeq2000. Under the source paper's analysis protocol: SOAPnuke was used to process the raw data, throwing out any read that contained adapters or uncalled bases, had a mean Phred below 15, or lacked an exact constant-primer or identifier match. High-quality paired reads were merged with COPE v1.2.5, and unique nucleotide sequences were defined as clonotypes. MiTCR v1.1 was used to align the clonotypes against IMGT TRBV, TRBD and TRBJ reference segments. The analysis was restricted to V-J combinations with a frequency above 0.0001, which together covered 99.2% of the repertoires. A TCS score was defined as the ratio between F50 (clonal expansion) and ExV (chaos), using BLOSUM62-based TCRdist between CDR3 peptides within each V-J. Welch's t-statistics and random forest reduced 500 to 650 V-J features to 13, which were used in a naive Bayes classifier (R e1071). The public reads were quality trimmed at Q25 with fastp and then assembled into clones with MiXCR by TCRdb, keeping productive beta chains. Each record represents a unique CDR3 protein, reported with the most common genes and DNA among its rows. The V and J calls shown here were made by TCRdb, not taken from the authors' results. In all, the sample holds about 720,000 distinct CDR3 sequences, and less than 20% of those were seen once. Under 10% of the sample comes from the top ten.

CDR1 MNHNY and CDR2 SVGAGI were looked up in the germline V gene (reference sequence). The CDR3, from cysteine to phenylalanine, totals 15 residues. Of the read, only the CDR3 DNA is kept; its 45 bases are in frame from base 1. This clonotype occurred once. The antigen it recognizes is unknown. A much larger clone differs from this one at a single base, so this may be a read error. Stable Graves' hyperthyroidism was defined as no progression to ophthalmopathy during 18 months of follow-up. Hyperthyroidism patients were aged 18 to 65 years and newly diagnosed, with disease duration of less than 2 months. Any patient with an uncontrolled infection, another autoimmune disease, pregnancy or lactation was excluded. Diagnoses were based on clinical symptoms, serum thyroxine and TRAb, thyroid ultrasound and orbital computed tomography. PBMCs were separated from roughly 10 ml of fresh peripheral blood using Ficoll-Paque density gradient centrifugation. Total RNA was extracted with Trizol reagent, and quality was checked on an Agilent 2100 Bioanalyzer.

The source of this sequence is a man aged 18 to 29 with Graves' hyperthyroidism. This sequence uses TRBV6-6 and TRBJ1-6; perhaps TRBD1 is the D gene, with 6 bases matching. Sequencing was done on a sample of blood. The bases read TGTGCCTGCAGTTACTCAGGGGCGAGGGTTTCACCCCTCCACTTT. The resulting protein is CACSYSGARVSPLHF.